This T cell receptor beta chain was recovered during a study of blood T cell repertoires in COVID-19. Donors in Cohort 3 counted as recovered after two negative PCRs, clearance, or symptom resolution. Authors' data handling: Amplifying reference gene primers gave estimates of nucleated cell counts. The method was immunoSEQ multiplex PCR; TCRdb's version includes in-frame clones alone and lacks a portion of them. The DNA was the basis for D and trimming; V, J and clone size are from that table. The sample contains 310,000 or so clones, 87% of which appear only once. The trim removed 5 bases at V and 5 bases at J, leaving 14 bases unmatched. The length of the CDR3 is 16 residues. Germline V gene sequence: CDR1 SGHNT, CDR2 YYREEE (reference sequence).

Source material: PBMCs or T cells enriched from blood (not recorded which). The rearrangement joins TRBV5-4 to TRBJ2-5; TRBD2 matches at 8 bases. The source of this sequence is a woman between 18 and 29 years old who had recovered from COVID-19. The chain's CDR3 is CASRKAEAGVWETQYF. DNA of the CDR3: TGTGCCAGCAGAAAAGCCGAAGCGGGAGTTTGGGAGACCCAGTACTTC.